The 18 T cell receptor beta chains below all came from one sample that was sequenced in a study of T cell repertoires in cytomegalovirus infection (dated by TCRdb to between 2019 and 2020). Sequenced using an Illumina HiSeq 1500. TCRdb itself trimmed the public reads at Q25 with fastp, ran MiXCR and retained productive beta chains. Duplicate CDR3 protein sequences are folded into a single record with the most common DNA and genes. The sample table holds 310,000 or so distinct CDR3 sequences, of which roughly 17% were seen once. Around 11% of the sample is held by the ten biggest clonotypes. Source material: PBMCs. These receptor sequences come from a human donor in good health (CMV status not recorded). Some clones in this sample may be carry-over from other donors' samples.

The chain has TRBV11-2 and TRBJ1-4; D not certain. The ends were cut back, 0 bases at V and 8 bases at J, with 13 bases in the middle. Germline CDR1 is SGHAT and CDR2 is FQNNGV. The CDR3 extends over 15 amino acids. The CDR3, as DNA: TGTGCCAGCAGCTTAGATGAATTCCCAGGCGAAAAACTGTTTTTT. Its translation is CASSLDEFPGEKLFF. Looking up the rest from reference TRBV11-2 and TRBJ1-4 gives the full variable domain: EAGVAQSPRYKIIEKRQSVAFWCNPISGHATLYWYQQILGQGPKLLIQFQNNGVVDDSQLPKDRFSAERLKGVDSTLKIQPAKLEDSAVYLCASSLDEFPGEKLFFGSGTQLSVL.

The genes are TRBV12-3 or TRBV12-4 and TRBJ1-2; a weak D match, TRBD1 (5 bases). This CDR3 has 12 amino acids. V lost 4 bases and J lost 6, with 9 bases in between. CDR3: CASSSLGDGYTF. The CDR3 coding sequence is TGTGCCAGCAGTTCCCTAGGGGATGGCTACACCTTC.

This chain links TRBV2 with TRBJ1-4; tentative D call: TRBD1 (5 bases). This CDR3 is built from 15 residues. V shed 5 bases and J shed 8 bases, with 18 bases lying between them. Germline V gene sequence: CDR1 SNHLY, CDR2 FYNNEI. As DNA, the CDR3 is TGTGCCAGCAGTCTGGGGCAGACAAGACTGGAAAAACTGTTTTTT. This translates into CASSLGQTRLEKLFF.

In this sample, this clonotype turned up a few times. CDR3 in amino acids: CASSYGTSGVGEQYF. The CDR3 nucleotides are TGTGCCAGCAGCTATGGGACTAGCGGGGTAGGCGAGCAGTACTTC. J is TRBJ2-7 and V is TRBV7-2; 13 bases agree with TRBD2. J was trimmed by 6 bases and V by 4 bases; bases with no gene match: 6. The germline CDR1 and CDR2 sequences are SGHTA and FQGNSA. CDR3 length: 15 amino acids.

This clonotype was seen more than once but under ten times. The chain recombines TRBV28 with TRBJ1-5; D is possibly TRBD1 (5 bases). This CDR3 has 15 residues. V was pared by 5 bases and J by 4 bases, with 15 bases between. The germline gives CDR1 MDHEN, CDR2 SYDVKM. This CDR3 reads CASSPSLAGNQPQHF. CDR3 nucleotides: TGTGCCAGCAGTCCATCCCTGGCAGGGAATCAGCCCCAGCATTTT.

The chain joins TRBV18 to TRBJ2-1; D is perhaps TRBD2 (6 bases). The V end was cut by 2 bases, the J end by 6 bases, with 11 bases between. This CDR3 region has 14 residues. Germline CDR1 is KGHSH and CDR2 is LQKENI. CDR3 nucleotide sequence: TGTGCCAGCTCACCAGAACTAGCAAGCAATGAGCAGTTCTTC. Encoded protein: CASSPELASNEQFF.

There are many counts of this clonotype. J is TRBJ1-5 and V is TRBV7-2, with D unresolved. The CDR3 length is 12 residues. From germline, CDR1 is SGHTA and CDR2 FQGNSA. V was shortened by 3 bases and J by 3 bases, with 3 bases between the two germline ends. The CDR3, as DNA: TGTGCCAGCAGCTTTGACAATCAGCCCCAGCATTTT. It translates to CASSFDNQPQHF. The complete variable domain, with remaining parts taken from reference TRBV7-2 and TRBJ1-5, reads GAGVSQSPSNKVTEKGKDVELRCDPISGHTALYWYRQSLGQGLEFLIYFQGNSAPDKSGLPSDRFSAERTGGSVSTLTIQRTQQEDSAVYLCASSFDNQPQHFGDGTRLSIL.

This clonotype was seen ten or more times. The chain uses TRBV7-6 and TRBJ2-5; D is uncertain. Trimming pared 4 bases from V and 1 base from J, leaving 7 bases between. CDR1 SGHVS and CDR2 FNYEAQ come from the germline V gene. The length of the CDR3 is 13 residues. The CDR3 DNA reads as TGTGCCAGCAGCTCCCTATCCCAAGAGACCCAGTACTTC. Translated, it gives CASSSLSQETQYF.

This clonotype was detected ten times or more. The CDR3 coding sequence is TGTGCCAGCAGCCAAGCTTGGGAGCGCGGAACTGAAGCTTTCTTT. It codes for CASSQAWERGTEAFF. The chain joins TRBV4-2 to TRBJ1-1; D is undetermined. CDR3 length equals 15 residues. Trimming shortened V by 1 base and J by 5 bases, and 14 bases separated the two germline ends. Looked up from germline, CDR1 is LGHNA and CDR2 is YNFKEQ.

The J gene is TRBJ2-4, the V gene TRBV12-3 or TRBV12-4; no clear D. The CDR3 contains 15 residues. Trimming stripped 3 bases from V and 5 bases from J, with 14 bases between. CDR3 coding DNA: TGTGCCAGCAGTTTCAGTCTTCTGGACGAAAACATTCAGTACTTC. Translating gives CASSFSLLDENIQYF.

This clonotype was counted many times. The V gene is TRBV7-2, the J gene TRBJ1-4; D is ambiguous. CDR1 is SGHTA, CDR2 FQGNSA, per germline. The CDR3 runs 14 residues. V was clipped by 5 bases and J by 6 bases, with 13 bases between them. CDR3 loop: CASSEEGRHEKLFF. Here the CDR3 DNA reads TGTGCCAGCAGCGAAGAAGGGCGGCATGAAAAACTGTTTTTT. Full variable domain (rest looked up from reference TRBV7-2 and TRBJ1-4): GAGVSQSPSNKVTEKGKDVELRCDPISGHTALYWYRQSLGQGLEFLIYFQGNSAPDKSGLPSDRFSAERTGGSVSTLTIQRTQQEDSAVYLCASSEEGRHEKLFFGSGTQLSVL.

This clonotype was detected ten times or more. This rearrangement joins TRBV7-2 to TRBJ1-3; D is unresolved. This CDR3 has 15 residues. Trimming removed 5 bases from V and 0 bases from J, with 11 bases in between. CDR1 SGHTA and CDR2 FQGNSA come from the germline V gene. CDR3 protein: CASSPQTSSGNTIYF. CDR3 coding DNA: TGTGCCAGCAGCCCCCAGACGAGCTCTGGAAACACCATATATTTT. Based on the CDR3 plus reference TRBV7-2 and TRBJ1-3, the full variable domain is GAGVSQSPSNKVTEKGKDVELRCDPISGHTALYWYRQSLGQGLEFLIYFQGNSAPDKSGLPSDRFSAERTGGSVSTLTIQRTQQEDSAVYLCASSPQTSSGNTIYFGEGSWLTVV.

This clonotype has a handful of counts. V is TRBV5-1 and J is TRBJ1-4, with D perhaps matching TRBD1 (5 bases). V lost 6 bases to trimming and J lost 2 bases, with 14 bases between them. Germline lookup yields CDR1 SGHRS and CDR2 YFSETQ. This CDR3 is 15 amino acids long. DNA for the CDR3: TGCGCCAGCACTCCAACCGGGGGGACTAATGAAAAACTGTTTTTT. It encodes CASTPTGGTNEKLFF.

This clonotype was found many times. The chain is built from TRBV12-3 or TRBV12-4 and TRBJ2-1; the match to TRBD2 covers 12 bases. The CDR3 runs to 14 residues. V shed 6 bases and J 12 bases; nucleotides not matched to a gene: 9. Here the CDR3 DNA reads TGTGCCAGCAGCCAGACTAGCGGGGGCCTCGGGCAGTTCTTC. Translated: CASSQTSGGLGQFF.

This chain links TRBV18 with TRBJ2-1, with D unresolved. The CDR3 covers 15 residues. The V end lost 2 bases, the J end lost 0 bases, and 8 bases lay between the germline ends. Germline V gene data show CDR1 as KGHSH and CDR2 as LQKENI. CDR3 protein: CASSPSTASYNEQFF. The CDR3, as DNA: TGTGCCAGCTCACCATCTACCGCCTCCTACAATGAGCAGTTCTTC.

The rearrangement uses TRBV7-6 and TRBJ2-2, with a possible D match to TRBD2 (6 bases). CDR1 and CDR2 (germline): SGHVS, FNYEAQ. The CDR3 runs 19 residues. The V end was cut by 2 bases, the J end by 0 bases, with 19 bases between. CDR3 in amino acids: CASSLYYGGRVANTGELFF. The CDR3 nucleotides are TGTGCCAGCAGCTTATACTATGGAGGGCGTGTGGCGAACACCGGGGAGCTGTTTTTT.

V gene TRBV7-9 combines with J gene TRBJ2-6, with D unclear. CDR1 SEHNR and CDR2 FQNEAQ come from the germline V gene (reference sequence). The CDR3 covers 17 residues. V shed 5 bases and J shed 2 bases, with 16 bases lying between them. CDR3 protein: CASSPPQDPPGANVLTF. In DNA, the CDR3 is TGTGCCAGCAGCCCTCCTCAGGACCCTCCTGGGGCCAACGTCCTGACTTTC.

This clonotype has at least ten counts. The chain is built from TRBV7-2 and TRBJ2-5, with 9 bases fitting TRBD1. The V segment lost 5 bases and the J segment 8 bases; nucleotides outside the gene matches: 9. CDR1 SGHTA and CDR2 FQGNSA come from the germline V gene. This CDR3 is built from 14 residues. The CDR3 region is CASSPRTDRGTQYF. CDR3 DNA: TGTGCCAGCAGCCCCCGGACGGACAGGGGAACCCAGTACTTC.